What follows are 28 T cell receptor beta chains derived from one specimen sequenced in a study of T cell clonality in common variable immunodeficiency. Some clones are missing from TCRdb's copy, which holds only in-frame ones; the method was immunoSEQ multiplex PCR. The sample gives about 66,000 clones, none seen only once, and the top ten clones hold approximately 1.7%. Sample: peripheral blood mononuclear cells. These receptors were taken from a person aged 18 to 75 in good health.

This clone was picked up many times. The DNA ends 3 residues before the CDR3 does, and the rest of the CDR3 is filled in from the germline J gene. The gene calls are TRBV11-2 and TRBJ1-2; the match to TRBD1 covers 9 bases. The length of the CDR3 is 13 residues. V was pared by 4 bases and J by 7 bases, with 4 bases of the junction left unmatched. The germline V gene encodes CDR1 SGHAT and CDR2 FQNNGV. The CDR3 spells CASSSTGGIGYTF. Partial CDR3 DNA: TGTGCCAGCAGCTCCACAGGGGGCATTGGC.

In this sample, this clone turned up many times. CDR3 region: CAIRGGAGASTDTQYF. CDR3 DNA, as far as it was read: TGTGCCATCAGGGGCGGAGCGGGCGCTAGCACAGATACG. The rearrangement joins TRBV10-3 to TRBJ2-3, with D possibly being TRBD2 (6 bases). The observed sequence ends 3 residues before the CDR3 terminus, with the missing tail filled in from the germline J gene. Germline assignment: CDR1 ENHRY and CDR2 SYGVKD. The CDR3 covers 16 residues. Between the trimmed V and J ends, which lost 6 bases and 0 bases, there was a span of 16 bases.

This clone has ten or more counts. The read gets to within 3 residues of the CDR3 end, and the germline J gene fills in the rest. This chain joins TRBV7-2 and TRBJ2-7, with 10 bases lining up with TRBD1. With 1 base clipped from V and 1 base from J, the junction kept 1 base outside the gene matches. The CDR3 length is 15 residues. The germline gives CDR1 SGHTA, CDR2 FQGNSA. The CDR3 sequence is CASSLGTGGSYEQYF. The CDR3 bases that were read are TGTGCCAGCAGCTTAGGGACAGGGGGTTCCTACGAG.

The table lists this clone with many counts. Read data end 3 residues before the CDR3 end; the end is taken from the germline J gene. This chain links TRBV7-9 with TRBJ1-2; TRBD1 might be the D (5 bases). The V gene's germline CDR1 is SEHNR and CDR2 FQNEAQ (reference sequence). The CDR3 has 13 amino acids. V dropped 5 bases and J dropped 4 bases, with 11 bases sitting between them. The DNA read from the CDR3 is TGTGCCAGCAGCCCGGACATAACCTATGGC. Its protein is CASSPDITYG. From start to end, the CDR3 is CASSPDITYGYTF.

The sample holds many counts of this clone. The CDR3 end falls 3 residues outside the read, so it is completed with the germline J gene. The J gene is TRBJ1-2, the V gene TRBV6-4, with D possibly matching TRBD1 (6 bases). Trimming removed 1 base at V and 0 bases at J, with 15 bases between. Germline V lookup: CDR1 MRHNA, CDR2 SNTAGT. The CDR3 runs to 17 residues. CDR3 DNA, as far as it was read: TGTGCCAGCAGTGACTGTGTCTGGGGGCCGTCTAACTATGGC. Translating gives CASSDCVWGPSNYG. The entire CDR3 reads CASSDCVWGPSNYGYTF.

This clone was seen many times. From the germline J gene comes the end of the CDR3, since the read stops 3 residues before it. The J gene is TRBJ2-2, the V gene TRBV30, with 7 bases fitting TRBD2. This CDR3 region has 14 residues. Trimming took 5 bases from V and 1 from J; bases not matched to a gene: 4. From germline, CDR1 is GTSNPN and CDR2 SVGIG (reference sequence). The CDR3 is CAWGGLQNTGELFF. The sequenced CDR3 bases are TGTGCCTGGGGGGGACTACAGAACACCGGGGAG.

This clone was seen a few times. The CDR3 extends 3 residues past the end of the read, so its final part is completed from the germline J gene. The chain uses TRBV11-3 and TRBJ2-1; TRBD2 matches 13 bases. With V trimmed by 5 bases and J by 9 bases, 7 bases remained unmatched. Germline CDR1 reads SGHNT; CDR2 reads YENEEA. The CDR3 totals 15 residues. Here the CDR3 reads CASSLGLAGEVEQFF. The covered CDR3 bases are TGTGCCAGCAGCCTCGGACTAGCGGGAGAAGTTGAG.

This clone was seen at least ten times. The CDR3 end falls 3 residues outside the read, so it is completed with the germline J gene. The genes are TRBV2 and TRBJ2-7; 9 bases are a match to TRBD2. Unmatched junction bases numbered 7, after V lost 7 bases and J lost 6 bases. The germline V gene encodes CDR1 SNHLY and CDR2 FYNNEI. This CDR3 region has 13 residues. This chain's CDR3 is CASKPAGGGEQYF. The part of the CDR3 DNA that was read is TGTGCCAGCAAGCCGGCGGGAGGGGGCGAG.

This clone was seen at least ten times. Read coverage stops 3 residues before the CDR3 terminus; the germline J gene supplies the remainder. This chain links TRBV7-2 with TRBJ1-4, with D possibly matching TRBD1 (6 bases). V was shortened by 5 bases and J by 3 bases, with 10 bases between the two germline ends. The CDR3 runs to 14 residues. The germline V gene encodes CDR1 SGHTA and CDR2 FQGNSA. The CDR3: CASSIRGPNEKLFF. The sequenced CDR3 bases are TGTGCCAGCAGCATCAGGGGTCCTAATGAAAAA.

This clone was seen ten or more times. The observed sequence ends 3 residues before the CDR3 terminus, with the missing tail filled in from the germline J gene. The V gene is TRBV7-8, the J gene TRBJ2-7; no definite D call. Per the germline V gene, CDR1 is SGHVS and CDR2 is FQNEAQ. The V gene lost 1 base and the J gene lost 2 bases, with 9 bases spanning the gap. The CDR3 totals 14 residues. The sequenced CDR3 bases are TGTGCCAGCAGCTTAGTCGCCACTACCTACGAG. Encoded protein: CASSLVATTYE. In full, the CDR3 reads CASSLVATTYEQYF. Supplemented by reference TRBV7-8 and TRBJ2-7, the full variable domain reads GAGVSQSPRYKVAKRGQDVALRCDPISGHVSLFWYQQALGQGPEFLTYFQNEAQLDKSGLPSDRFFAERPEGSVSTLKIQRTQQEDSAVYLCASSLVATTYEQYFGPGTRLTVT.

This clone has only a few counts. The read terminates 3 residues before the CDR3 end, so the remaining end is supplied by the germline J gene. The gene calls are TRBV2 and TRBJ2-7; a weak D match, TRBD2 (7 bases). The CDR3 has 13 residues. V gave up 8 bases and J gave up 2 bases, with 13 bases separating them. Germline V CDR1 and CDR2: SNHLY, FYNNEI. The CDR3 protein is CASGAGAAYEQYF. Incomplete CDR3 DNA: TGTGCCAGCGGGGCGGGGGCCGCCTACGAG.

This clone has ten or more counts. The sequenced CDR3 bases are TGCAGTGTAGGGTTGACCGAG. It is translated as CSVGLTE. The CDR3 in full is CSVGLTEQYF. V gene TRBV20-1 combines with J gene TRBJ2-7; no clear D. Read coverage stops 3 residues before the CDR3 terminus; the germline J gene supplies the remainder. Per the germline V gene, CDR1 is DFQATT and CDR2 is SNEGSKA (reference sequence). V lost 7 bases, J lost 6 bases, and 10 bases lay in between. This CDR3 contains 10 residues.

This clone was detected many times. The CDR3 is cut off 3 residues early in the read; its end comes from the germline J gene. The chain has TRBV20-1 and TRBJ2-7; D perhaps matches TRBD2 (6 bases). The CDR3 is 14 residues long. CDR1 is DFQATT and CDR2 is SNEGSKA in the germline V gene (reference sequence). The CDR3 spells CSGLRGDLSYEQYF. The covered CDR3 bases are TGCAGCGGGTTACGCGGGGACCTCTCCTACGAG.

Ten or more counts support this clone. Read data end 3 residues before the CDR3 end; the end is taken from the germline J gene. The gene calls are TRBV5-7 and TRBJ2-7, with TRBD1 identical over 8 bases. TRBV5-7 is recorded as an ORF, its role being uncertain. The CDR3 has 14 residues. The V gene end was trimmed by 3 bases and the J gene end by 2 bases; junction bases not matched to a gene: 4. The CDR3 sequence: CASSSDREAYEQYF. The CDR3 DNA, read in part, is TGTGCCAGCAGCTCGGACAGGGAGGCCTACGAG.

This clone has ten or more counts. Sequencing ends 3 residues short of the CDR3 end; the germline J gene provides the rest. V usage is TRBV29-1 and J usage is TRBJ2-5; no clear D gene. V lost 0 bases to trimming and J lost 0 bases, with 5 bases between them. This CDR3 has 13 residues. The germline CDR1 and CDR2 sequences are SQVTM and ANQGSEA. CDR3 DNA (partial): TGCAGCGTTGAAGATCCAAACCAAGAGACC. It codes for CSVEDPNQET. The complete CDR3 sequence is CSVEDPNQETQYF.

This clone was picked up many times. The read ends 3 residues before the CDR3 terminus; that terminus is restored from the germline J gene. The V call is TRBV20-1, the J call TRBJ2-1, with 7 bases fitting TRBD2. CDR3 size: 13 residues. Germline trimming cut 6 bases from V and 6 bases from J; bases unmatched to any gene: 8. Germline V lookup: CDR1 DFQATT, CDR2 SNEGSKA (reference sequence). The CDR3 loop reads CSAIGTTPNEQFF. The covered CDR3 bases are TGCAGTGCCATAGGGACTACCCCCAATGAG.

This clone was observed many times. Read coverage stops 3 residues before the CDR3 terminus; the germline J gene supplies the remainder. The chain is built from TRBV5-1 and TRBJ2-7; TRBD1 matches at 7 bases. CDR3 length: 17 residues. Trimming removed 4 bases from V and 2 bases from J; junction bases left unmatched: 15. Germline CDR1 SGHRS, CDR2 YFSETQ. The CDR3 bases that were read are TGCGCCAGCAGCGGAATGCTTACAGGGGAAGGAACCTACGAG. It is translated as CASSGMLTGEGTYE. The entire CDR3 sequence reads CASSGMLTGEGTYEQYF.

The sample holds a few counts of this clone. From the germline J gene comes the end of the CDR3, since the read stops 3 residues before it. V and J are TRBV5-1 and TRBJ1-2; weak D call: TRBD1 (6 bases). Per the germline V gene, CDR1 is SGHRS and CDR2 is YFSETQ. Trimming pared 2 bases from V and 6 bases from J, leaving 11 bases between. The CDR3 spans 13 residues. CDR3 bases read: TGCGCCAGCAGCTTCCAGGGGATGGATGGC. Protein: CASSFQGMDG. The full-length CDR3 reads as CASSFQGMDGYTF.

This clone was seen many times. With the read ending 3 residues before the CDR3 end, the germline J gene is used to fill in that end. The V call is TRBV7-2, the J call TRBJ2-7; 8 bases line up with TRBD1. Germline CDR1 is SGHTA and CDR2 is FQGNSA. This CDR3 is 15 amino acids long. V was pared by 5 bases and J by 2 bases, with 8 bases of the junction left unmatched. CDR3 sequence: CASSRTGTGPYEQYF. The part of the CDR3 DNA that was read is TGTGCCAGCAGCAGAACCGGGACAGGCCCCTACGAG.

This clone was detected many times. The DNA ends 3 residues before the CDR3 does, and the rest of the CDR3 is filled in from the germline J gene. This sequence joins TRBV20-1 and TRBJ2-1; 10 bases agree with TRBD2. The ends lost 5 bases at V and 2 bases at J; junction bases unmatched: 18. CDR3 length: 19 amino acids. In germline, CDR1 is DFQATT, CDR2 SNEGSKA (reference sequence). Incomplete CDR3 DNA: TGCAGTGCTTCTCCATTTTTGGGTGAACTAGCGGGACCCTACAATGAG. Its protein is CSASPFLGELAGPYNE. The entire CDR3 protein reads CSASPFLGELAGPYNEQFF.

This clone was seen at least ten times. The CDR3 DNA, read in part, is TGTGCCAGCTCAGAGGGGGGGGTGCGAGAGACC. Amino acids: CASSEGGVRET. The full-length CDR3 reads as CASSEGGVRETQYF. This chain connects TRBV2 to TRBJ2-5; D may be TRBD2 (7 bases). Read data end 3 residues before the CDR3 end; the end is taken from the germline J gene. Trimming left V 8 bases short and J 4 bases short, with 17 bases between. Germline-derived CDR1 and CDR2 are SNHLY and FYNNEI. The CDR3 runs 14 residues.

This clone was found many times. The CDR3: CASSGGLAYEQYF. The sequenced CDR3 bases are TGCGCCAGCAGTGGGGGACTAGCCTACGAG. The gene calls are TRBV10-2 and TRBJ2-7, with TRBD2 matching over 8 bases. The CDR3 end lies 3 residues beyond the end of the read and is filled in from the germline J gene. Germline V CDR1 and CDR2: WSHSY, SAAADI. There are 13 residues in the CDR3. Trimming took 4 bases from V and 2 from J; bases not matched to a gene: 1.

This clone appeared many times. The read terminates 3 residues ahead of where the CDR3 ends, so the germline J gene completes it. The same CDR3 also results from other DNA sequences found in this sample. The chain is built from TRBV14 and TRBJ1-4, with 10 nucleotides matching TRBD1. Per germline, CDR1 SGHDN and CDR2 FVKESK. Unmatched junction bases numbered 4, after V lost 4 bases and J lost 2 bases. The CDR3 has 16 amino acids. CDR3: CASSLGQGVTNEKLFF. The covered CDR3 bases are TGTGCCAGCAGCCTAGGACAGGGGGTGACTAATGAAAAA.

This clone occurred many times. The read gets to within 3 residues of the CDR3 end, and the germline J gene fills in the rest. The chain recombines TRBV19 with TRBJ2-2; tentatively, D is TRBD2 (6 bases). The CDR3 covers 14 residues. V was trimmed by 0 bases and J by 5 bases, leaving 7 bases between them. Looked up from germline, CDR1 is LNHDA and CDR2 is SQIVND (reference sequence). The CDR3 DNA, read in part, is TGTGCCAGTAGTATAGAGGCGGGAACCGGGGAG. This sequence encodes CASSIEAGTGE. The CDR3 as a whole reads CASSIEAGTGELFF.

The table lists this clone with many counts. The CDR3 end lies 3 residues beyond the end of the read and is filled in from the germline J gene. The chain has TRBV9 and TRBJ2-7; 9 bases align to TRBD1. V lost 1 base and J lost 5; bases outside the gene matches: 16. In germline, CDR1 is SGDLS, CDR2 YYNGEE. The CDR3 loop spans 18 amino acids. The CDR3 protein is CASSVTPLIGQGSNEQYF. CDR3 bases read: TGTGCCAGCAGCGTAACCCCTTTGATTGGACAGGGGAGCAACGAG.

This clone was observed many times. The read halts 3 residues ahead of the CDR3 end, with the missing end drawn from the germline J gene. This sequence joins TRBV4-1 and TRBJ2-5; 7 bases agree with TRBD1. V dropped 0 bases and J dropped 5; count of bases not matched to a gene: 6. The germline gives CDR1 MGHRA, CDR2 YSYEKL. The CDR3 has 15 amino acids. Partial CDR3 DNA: TGCGCCAGCAGCCAAGATGACAGACAGGGTGAGACC. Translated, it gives CASSQDDRQGET. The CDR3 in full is CASSQDDRQGETQYF.

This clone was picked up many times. The sequenced CDR3 bases are TGCGCCAGCAGCTTGAACCCGACAGGGGGGGAGACC. It encodes CASSLNPTGGET. The complete CDR3 protein is CASSLNPTGGETQYF. The chain recombines TRBV5-1 with TRBJ2-5, with TRBD1 matching over 9 bases. The read ends 3 residues before the CDR3 terminus; that terminus is restored from the germline J gene. CDR1 is SGHRS, CDR2 YFSETQ, per germline. V dropped 1 base and J dropped 5; count of bases not matched to a gene: 6. The CDR3 consists of 15 residues.

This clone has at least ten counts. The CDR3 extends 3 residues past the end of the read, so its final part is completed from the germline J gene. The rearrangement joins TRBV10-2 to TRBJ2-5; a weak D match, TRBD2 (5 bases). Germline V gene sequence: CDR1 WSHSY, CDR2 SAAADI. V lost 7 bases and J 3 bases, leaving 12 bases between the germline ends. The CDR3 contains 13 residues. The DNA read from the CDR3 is TGCGCCAGCACCCCGGACTTTAAAGAGACC. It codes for CASTPDFKET. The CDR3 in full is CASTPDFKETQYF.